The present T cell receptor beta chain was sequenced within a study of T cell responses to AZD1222 COVID-19 vaccine. Clones were sequenced by immunoSEQ multiplex PCR, and TCRdb holds only the in-frame ones, with some missing. Among some 120,000 clones listed, 90% were seen once. V dropped 6 bases and J dropped 8 bases, with 16 bases sitting between them. The V gene's germline CDR1 is SEHNR and CDR2 FQNEAQ (reference sequence). The CDR3 consists of 14 residues. V gene TRBV7-9 combines with J gene TRBJ1-4; D is unclear. Sequences were derived from peripheral blood, sampled on day 0 of AZD1222 vaccination. The TCR originated in an adult in good health. CDR3 loop: CASSSGYGGEKLFF. CDR3 DNA: TGTGCCAGCAGTTCGGGTTACGGCGGGGAAAAACTGTTTTTT.